This T cell receptor (beta chain) was identified during a study of cytomegalovirus exposure and HLA in healthy donors. The wider study: In a later analysis, the 90 to 150 validation repertoires were reported to have used the same platform as the 550 to 850 first-cohort repertoires.

The V segment lost 6 bases and the J segment 0 bases; nucleotides outside the gene matches: 7. The germline V gene has CDR1 LNHDA and CDR2 SQIVND (reference sequence). The CDR3 has 18 amino acids. The donors were in the approximately 120-subject validation cohort, distinct from the approximately 700-subject first cohort. The table came from immunoSEQ multiplex PCR; TCRdb's copy has only in-frame clones and leaves some out. The table records roughly 120,000 clones, 70% to 90% of them present only once. This clone was recorded once. Its antigen remains unidentified. Study results and limitations: Cytomegalovirus status was reportedly diagnosed by the classifier with high specificity and sensitivity. The authors listed 150 to 200 TCR beta chains as cytomegalovirus-associated.

This clonotype originated in a woman aged 30 to 39 in good health and CMV-seronegative. The rearrangement joins TRBV19 to TRBJ2-2, with 13 bases fitting TRBD2. The sample comprised PBMCs. CDR3 in DNA: TGTGCCAGTAGCCACGGACTAGCGGGGGTTGCGAACACCGGGGAGCTGTTTTTT. It translates to CASSHGLAGVANTGELFF.